This T cell receptor (beta chain) stems from a study of early T cells in non-severe SARS-CoV-2 infection. Findings and limits, study-wide: VDJdb matching favored anti-spike CD8 responses, missing private and CD4 specificities.

This clonotype was seen only a few times. Its specificity is unknown. Germline trimming cut 5 bases from V and 4 bases from J; bases unmatched to any gene: 5. CDR1 and CDR2 from the germline V gene are LNHDA and SQIVND (reference sequence). The CDR3 extends over 14 amino acids. TCRdb ran MiXCR on the 5' RACE reads and lists one entry per CDR3 protein. This table holds tens of thousands of distinct CDR3 sequences, about 15% found once. V is TRBV19 and J is TRBJ2-1, with 7 bases aligning to TRBD2. This sequence was found in an adult who was a healthcare worker with PCR-confirmed SARS-CoV-2 infection or an uninfected control (not recorded which). This sample comprised whole blood, obtained at baseline. The CDR3 DNA reads as TGTGCCAGTAGTCTAGCGGAGGGATACAATGAGCAGTTCTTC. It translates to CASSLAEGYNEQFF.